One sample yielded the 26 T cell receptor beta chains listed below, sequenced in a study of Ad26.COV2.S vaccination and SARS-CoV-2 variants. The treatment was: about 20 received Ad26.COV2.S at low or high dose, single or two shots; 5 received placebo; per-sample allocation not given. At day 63 after the first vaccine or placebo injection, samples were drawn. TCRdb keeps only in-frame clones here, not all; method: immunoSEQ multiplex PCR. This table holds 300,000 to 350,000 clones, roughly 90% found once. The sample in question was peripheral blood, obtained in a trial of Ad26.COV2.S vaccine versus placebo. These TCRs come from a person between 18 and 60 years old who received the Ad26.COV2.S COVID-19 vaccine or a placebo.

This rearrangement joins TRBV5-6 to TRBJ2-7, with TRBD2 as a possible D gene (6 bases). The CDR3 is 13 amino acids. In germline, CDR1 is SGHDT, CDR2 YYEEEE. Trimming shortened V by 5 bases and J by 2 bases, and 11 bases separated the two germline ends. Here the CDR3 DNA reads TGTGCCAGCAGGGGGGAGGAGGCCTACGAGCAGTACGTC. Residues: CASRGEEAYEQYV.

CDR3 protein: CASSDRALNYGYTF. In DNA, the CDR3 is TGTGCCAGCAGCGACAGGGCGCTTAACTATGGCTACACCTTC. The chain joins TRBV27 to TRBJ1-2; 7 bases fit TRBD1. The germline gives CDR1 MNHEY, CDR2 SMNVEV (reference sequence). The junction had 5 bases not matched to a gene; V was cut back by 6 bases and J by 1 base. CDR3 length equals 14 residues.

CDR3 nucleotide sequence: TGTGCCAGCAGCTTAGTCCGACTAATGAACACTGAAGCTTTCTTT. This gives the protein CASSLVRLMNTEAFF. The chain uses TRBV7-2 and TRBJ1-1; D is unresolved. The CDR3 sequence is 15 residues long. The ends were cut back, 1 base at V and 0 bases at J, with 9 bases in the middle. Germline CDR1 reads SGHTA; CDR2 reads FQGNSA.

The gene calls are TRBV7-9 and TRBJ2-7; unclear D gene. Trimming cost V 4 bases and J 2 bases, with 12 bases left between them. The CDR3 covers 14 residues. Germline-derived CDR1 and CDR2 are SEHNR and FQNEAQ (reference sequence). The CDR3 sequence: CASSYTTTTYEQYF. DNA for the CDR3: TGTGCCAGCAGCTACACGACGACCACCTACGAGCAGTACTTC.

Only a few counts were recorded for this clone. The V gene is TRBV2, the J gene TRBJ2-7, with unresolved D. The CDR3 extends over 13 amino acids. Trimming cost V 3 bases and J 4 bases, with 10 bases left between them. Germline V gives CDR1 SNHLY, CDR2 FYNNEI. For the CDR3, the DNA is TGTGCCAGCAGTGAGTTACTGACTTACGAGCAGTACGTC. This codes for CASSELLTYEQYV.

This chain uses TRBV27 with TRBJ2-5, with a tentative D call TRBD2 (6 bases). With 5 bases removed from V and 4 bases from J, the gap between germline ends came to 14 bases. Germline CDR1 reads MNHEY; CDR2 reads SMNVEV (reference sequence). This CDR3 is 14 amino acids long. Here the CDR3 DNA reads TGTGCCAGCAGTCTGGGACTCGGAGGAGAGACCCAGTACTTC. This gives the protein CASSLGLGGETQYF.

This chain uses TRBV10-3 with TRBJ2-5, with a weak D call TRBD2 (5 bases). V was pared by 2 bases and J by 1 base, with 11 bases between. The length of the CDR3 is 15 residues. Germline V gives CDR1 ENHRY, CDR2 SYGVKD. CDR3 nucleotide sequence: TGTGCCATCAGTGAGCCACGGGGTCCCCAAGAGACCCAGTACTTC. Protein: CAISEPRGPQETQYF.

This sequence joins TRBV6-5 and TRBJ1-4; the D gene is possibly TRBD1 (6 bases). Germline V gives CDR1 MNHEY, CDR2 SVGAGI. Between the trimmed V and J ends, which lost 2 bases and 5 bases, there was a span of 6 bases. The CDR3 covers 13 residues. CDR3 coding DNA: TGTGCCAGCAGTTACAGGGGGAATGAAAAACTGTTTTTT. This codes for CASSYRGNEKLFF.

The CDR3 nucleotides read TGTGCCACCAGTGAGAAATCACAGACTAACTATGGCTACACCTTC. Translating gives CATSEKSQTNYGYTF. The V and J genes are TRBV24-1 and TRBJ1-2; D call uncertain. From germline, CDR1 is KGHDR and CDR2 SFDVKD. There are 15 residues in the CDR3. V lost 4 bases, J lost 0 bases, and 11 bases lay in between.

This clone came up once. V is TRBV29-1 and J is TRBJ2-1; 10 nucleotides line up with TRBD2. The CDR3 is 16 amino acids. V was clipped by 0 bases and J by 9 bases; unmatched bases: 11. Germline V gene lookup returns CDR1 SQVTM and CDR2 ANQGSEA. In nucleotides, the CDR3 is TGCAGCGTTGAAGATTCGGAACTAGCGGGATTGGGTGAGCAGTTCTTC. Its translation: CSVEDSELAGLGEQFF.

The CDR3 DNA reads as TGTGCCAGCTCACCGAGTCGAGGGGTCCCAGATACGCAGTATTTT. Protein: CASSPSRGVPDTQYF. The chain uses TRBV18 and TRBJ2-3; either TRBD1 or TRBD2 may fit D (5 bases each). This CDR3 spans 15 amino acids. V was cut by 3 bases and J by 4 bases, with 14 bases left in between. Germline lookup yields CDR1 KGHSH and CDR2 LQKENI.

The chain is built from TRBV6-2 or TRBV6-3 and TRBJ2-7; TRBD2 matches 7 bases. Germline V gene data show CDR1 as MNHEY and CDR2 as SVGEGT. The ends lost 1 base at V and 2 bases at J; junction bases unmatched: 8. This CDR3 is 16 amino acids long. This chain's CDR3 is CASSYFDTLAAYEQYF. CDR3 nucleotide sequence: TGTGCCAGCAGTTACTTCGACACCCTAGCGGCCTACGAGCAGTACTTC.

The gene calls are TRBV10-3 and TRBJ1-2; TRBD1 matches at 8 bases. J was trimmed by 7 bases and V by 4 bases; bases with no gene match: 5. The CDR3 sequence is 13 residues long. The germline gives CDR1 ENHRY, CDR2 SYGVKD. The CDR3 DNA is TGTGCCATCAGTGGGAGGGACAGGCTTGGCTACACCTTC. It encodes CAISGRDRLGYTF.

The rearrangement links TRBV5-6 to TRBJ2-2; 8 bases are a match to TRBD2. Losses at the gene ends were 6 bases for V and 6 bases for J; bases not matched to a gene: 10. The CDR3 contains 15 residues. Germline V gives CDR1 SGHDT, CDR2 YYEEEE. The CDR3 spells CASILTGGFAGELFF. The CDR3 DNA follows: TGTGCCAGCATATTAACGGGAGGGTTTGCCGGGGAGCTGTTTTTT.

The chain is built from TRBV7-8 and TRBJ1-2; 9 bases map to TRBD1. This CDR3 is built from 14 residues. V shed 4 bases and J 6 bases; nucleotides not matched to a gene: 6. Germline CDR1 and CDR2: SGHVS and FQNEAQ. The DNA for the CDR3 is TGTGCCAGCAGCTCTCTACAGGGGGCCGATGGCTACACCTTC. Its protein is CASSSLQGADGYTF.

The genes are TRBV12-2 and TRBJ1-6; the table's D call, TRBD1, was not checked against the DNA. TRBV12-2 is a pseudogene locus. The CDR3 contains 15 residues. Here the CDR3 DNA reads TGTGCAAGTGCCTCCTGGGACAGTCATAATTCACCCCTCCACTTT. Translation gives CASASWDSHNSPLHF.

This clone has just a few counts. The J gene is TRBJ1-1, the V gene TRBV6-2 or TRBV6-3; D gene uncertain. Trimming shortened V by 5 bases and J by 8 bases, and 12 bases separated the two germline ends. This CDR3 spans 12 amino acids. Germline assignment: CDR1 MNHEY and CDR2 SVGEGT. Here the CDR3 reads CASSQTEFEAFF. CDR3 sequence (DNA): TGTGCCAGCAGTCAGACGGAATTCGAAGCTTTCTTT.

This chain joins TRBV27 and TRBJ2-3, with 10 bases that match TRBD2. The germline V gene encodes CDR1 MNHEY and CDR2 SMNVEV (reference sequence). This CDR3 has 15 residues. The J segment lost 5 bases and the V segment lost 6 bases, leaving 8 bases of the junction unmatched. The CDR3 sequence: CASRELAGFVDTQYF. In DNA, the CDR3 is TGTGCCAGCAGAGAACTAGCGGGATTTGTAGATACGCAGTATTTT.

The count of this clone is one. The rearrangement links TRBV10-3 to TRBJ1-1, with D perhaps TRBD1 (6 bases). V lost 11 bases and J lost 1, with 14 bases in between. The CDR3 is made up of 13 amino acids. Germline CDR1 ENHRY, CDR2 SYGVKD. CDR3 region: CAGGPGENTEAFF. CDR3 nucleotides: TGTGCCGGGGGGCCGGGAGAGAACACTGAAGCTTTCTTT.

The J gene is TRBJ1-6, the V gene TRBV4-1; the match to TRBD1 covers 7 bases. Germline V CDR1 and CDR2: MGHRA, YSYEKL. This CDR3 spans 16 amino acids. V was clipped by 0 bases and J by 8 bases; unmatched bases: 7. The CDR3, as DNA: TGCGCCAGCAGCCAAGATAGAGGGGGCAGGGATTCACCCCTCCACTTT. Encoded protein: CASSQDRGGRDSPLHF.

The rearrangement joins TRBV7-2 to TRBJ1-2; D not certain. The CDR3 is made up of 13 amino acids. The germline V and J ends were trimmed by 1 base and 6 bases, with 9 bases remaining between them. The germline V gene has CDR1 SGHTA and CDR2 FQGNSA. CDR3 sequence: CASSLEAFDGYTF. The DNA of the CDR3 is TGTGCCAGCAGCTTAGAGGCGTTTGATGGCTACACCTTC.

The chain couples TRBV5-1 to TRBJ2-3, with TRBD2 matching 7 bases. The V gene end was trimmed by 2 bases and the J gene end by 6 bases; junction bases not matched to a gene: 12. The CDR3 has 16 amino acids. Germline CDR1 and CDR2: SGHRS and YFSETQ. The CDR3 region is CASSFASSGGVDTQYF. CDR3 sequence (DNA): TGCGCCAGCAGCTTCGCTTCTAGCGGTGGAGTGGATACGCAGTATTTT.

The chain recombines TRBV7-2 with TRBJ2-1; D is unclear. Trimming took 1 base from V and 9 from J, leaving 7 bases between them. The CDR3 covers 12 residues. Germline-derived CDR1 and CDR2 are SGHTA and FQGNSA. The chain's CDR3 is CASSLDVGEQFF. The DNA of the CDR3 is TGTGCCAGCAGCTTAGACGTTGGTGAGCAGTTCTTC.

The V call is TRBV29-1, the J call TRBJ2-2; TRBD1 might be the D (5 bases). The CDR3 loop spans 13 amino acids. Deletions cut 4 bases from V and 1 base from J, with 7 bases between. Germline values: CDR1 SQVTM, CDR2 ANQGSEA. The DNA for the CDR3 is TGCAGCGTTGGACAGAGGAACACCGGGGAGCTGTTTTTT. This codes for CSVGQRNTGELFF.

This clone was seen only once. This chain joins TRBV19 and TRBJ2-7, with a weak D call TRBD2 (6 bases). Trimming pared 7 bases from V and 3 bases from J, leaving 22 bases between. This CDR3 region has 16 residues. Looked up from germline, CDR1 is LNHDA and CDR2 is SQIVND (reference sequence). The CDR3 DNA reads as TGTGCCAGTACTCCAACCCCGGGGGATTGTTTCTACGAGCAGTACGTC. Its protein product is CASTPTPGDCFYEQYV.

The CDR3, as DNA: TGTGCCAGCAGCCAAGCGGCGATTTCGGCCCTCCACTTT. Its protein product is CASSQAAISALHF. The chain employs TRBV3-1 (or the pseudogene TRBV3-2) and TRBJ1-6; D gene uncertain. The CDR3 runs to 13 residues. V dropped 1 base and J dropped 14 bases, with 12 bases sitting between them. Germline V gene data show CDR1 as LGHDT and CDR2 as YNNKEL (reference sequence).